A selection of T cell receptor beta chains follows, all from one sample in a study of molecular identifiers for immune sequencing clone quantification. TCRdb reprocessed the PCR reads via MiXCR and lists one record per CDR3 protein. The table has 50,000 to 70,000 distinct CDR3 sequences, under 20% seen once. Sequencing was performed on naive CD8+ T cells from blood, with Jurkat cell RNA spiked in. These receptors were taken from a human donor in good health. Some libraries in this study had Jurkat cell RNA spiked in. The CDR3 runs from the conserved cysteine through the conserved F or W. A row's size may be missing; if present it is once, few, many or a size class.

clone_size v_call cdr3_aa
many TRBV6-1 CASSEWAGVTEAFF
few TRBV11-1 CASSQSGPWYNEQFF
many TRBV7-2 CASSHNSGIAETQYF
many TRBV20-1 CSARVLAGGHEQYF
few TRBV28 CASILGPWGTEAFF
many TRBV7-6 CASIDPTGTSGLQETQYF
- TRBV21-1 CASKVKLRDTEAFF
many TRBV10-3 CAISNENTGELFF
many TRBV27 CASSFGRAYEQYF
many TRBV19 CASSSQGPEAFF
many TRBV20-1 CSARDFKEGTDTQYF
many TRBV28 CASSYNSRDSSNQPQHF
many TRBV3-1 CASSQDLLAGTPDTQYF
many TRBV20-1 CSAATWGVTNEQYF
- TRBV6-5 CASSYSLETPNTEAFF
many TRBV9 CASSVEGEHQPQHF
- TRBV12-3/TRBV12-4 CASSWRPRTSEQYF
- TRBV30 CAWIKAGSSYEQYF
- TRBV6-6 CASSIGDYNEQFF
many TRBV20-1 CSARETSSNFNEQFF
many TRBV7-9 CASSFVQGAIDSPLHF
- TRBV27 CASSHGDHNEQFF
many TRBV30 CAWSGPLDTEAFF
- TRBV4-3 CASSQDLGGHNEQFF
many TRBV16 CASSQSFGAGSNQPQHF
many TRBV5-1 CASSLGRKSSYNEQFF
many TRBV30 CAWSTIWGETQYF
few TRBV9 CASSVGGWDEQYF
many TRBV13 CASSLEAGGSTDTQYF
many TRBV28 CASNGGAGQMNTEAFF
- TRBV5-1 CASSHQGTSSSYERYF
many TRBV28 CASITGLSHQPQHF
many TRBV6-2/TRBV6-3 CASSYPDNEQFF
many TRBV24-1 CATSDLMAPIRGQESSNQPQHF
few TRBV29-1 CSVVDSTYEQYF
many TRBV7-9 CASSIIGAILYF
many TRBV4-2 CASRLGTGELFF
few TRBV7-9 CASGLEYNEQFF
many TRBV10-3 CAISVRIAGDPETQYF
few TRBV6-5 CASSYAGVRDTQYF
few TRBV7-2 CASSWTGTGELFF
many TRBV6-6 CASGDRHYEQYF
- TRBV2 CASSKTGSGPYEQYF
many TRBV30 CAWTIPGQGYGYTF
many TRBV13 CASSLSLTSGRAIDTQYF
many TRBV27 CASSSLFSSNGGTSGNTIYF
many TRBV28 CASSLGETAEQYF
many TRBV27 CASSLLPGLRVSDTQYF